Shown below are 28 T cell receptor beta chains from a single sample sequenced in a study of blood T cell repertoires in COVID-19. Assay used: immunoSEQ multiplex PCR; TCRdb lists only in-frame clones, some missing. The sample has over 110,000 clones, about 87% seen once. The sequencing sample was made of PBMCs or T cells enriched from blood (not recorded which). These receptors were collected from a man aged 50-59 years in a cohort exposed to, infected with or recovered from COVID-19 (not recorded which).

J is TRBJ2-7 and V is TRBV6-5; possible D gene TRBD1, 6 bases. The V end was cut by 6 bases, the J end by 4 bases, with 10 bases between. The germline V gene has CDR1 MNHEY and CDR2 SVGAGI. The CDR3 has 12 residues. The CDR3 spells CASRVQGYEQYF. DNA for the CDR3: TGTGCCAGCAGAGTGCAGGGGTACGAGCAGTACTTC.

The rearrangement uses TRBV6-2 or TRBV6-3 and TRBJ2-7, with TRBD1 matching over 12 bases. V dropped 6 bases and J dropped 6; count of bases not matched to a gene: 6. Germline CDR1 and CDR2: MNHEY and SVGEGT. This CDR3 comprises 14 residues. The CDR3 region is CASSPGTGGGEQYF. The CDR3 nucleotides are TGTGCCAGCAGCCCCGGGACAGGGGGCGGCGAGCAGTACTTC.

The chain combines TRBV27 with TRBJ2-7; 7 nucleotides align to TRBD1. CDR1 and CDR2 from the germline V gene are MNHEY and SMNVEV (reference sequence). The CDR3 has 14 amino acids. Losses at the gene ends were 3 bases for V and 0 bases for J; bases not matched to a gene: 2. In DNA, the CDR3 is TGTGCCAGCAGTTTGGACAGGAGCTCCTACGAGCAGTACTTC. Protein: CASSLDRSSYEQYF.

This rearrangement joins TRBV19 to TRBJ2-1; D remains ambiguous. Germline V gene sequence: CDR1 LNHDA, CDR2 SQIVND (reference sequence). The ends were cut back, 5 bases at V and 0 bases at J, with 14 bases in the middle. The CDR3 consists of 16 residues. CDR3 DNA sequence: TGTGCCAGTAGTGCCCGACTGCTCGCCTCCTACAATGAGCAGTTCTTC. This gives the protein CASSARLLASYNEQFF.

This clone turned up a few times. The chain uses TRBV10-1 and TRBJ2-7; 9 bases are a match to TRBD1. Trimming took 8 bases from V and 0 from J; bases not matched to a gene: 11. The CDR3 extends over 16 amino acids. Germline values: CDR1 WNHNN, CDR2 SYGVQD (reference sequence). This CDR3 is CASSDYGTGSSYEQYF. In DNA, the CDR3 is TGCGCCAGCTCAGACTACGGGACAGGGAGCTCCTACGAGCAGTACTTC.

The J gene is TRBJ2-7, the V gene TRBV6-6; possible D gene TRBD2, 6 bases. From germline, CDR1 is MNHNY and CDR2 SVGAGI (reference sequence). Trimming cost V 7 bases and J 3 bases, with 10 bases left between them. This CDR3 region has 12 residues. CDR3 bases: TGTGCCAGCACCTACGGGGGCTACGAGCAGTACTTC. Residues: CASTYGGYEQYF.

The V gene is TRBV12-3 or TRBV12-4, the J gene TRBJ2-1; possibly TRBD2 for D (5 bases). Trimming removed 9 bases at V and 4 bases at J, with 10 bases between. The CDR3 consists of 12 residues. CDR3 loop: CASHGNYNEQFF. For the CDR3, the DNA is TGTGCCAGTCACGGGAATTACAATGAGCAGTTCTTC.

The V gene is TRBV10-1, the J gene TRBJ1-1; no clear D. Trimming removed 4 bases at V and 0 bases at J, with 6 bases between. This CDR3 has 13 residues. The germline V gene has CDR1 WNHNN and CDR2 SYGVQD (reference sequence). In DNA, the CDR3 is TGCGCCAGCAGTGTGCGGATGAACACTGAAGCTTTCTTT. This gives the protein CASSVRMNTEAFF.

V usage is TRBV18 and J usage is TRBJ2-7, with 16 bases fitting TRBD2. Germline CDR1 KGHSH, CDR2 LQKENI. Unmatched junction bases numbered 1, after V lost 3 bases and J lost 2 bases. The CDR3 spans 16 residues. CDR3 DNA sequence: TGTGCCAGCTCACCCGGGACTAGCGGGAGGGCCTACGAGCAGTACTTC. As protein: CASSPGTSGRAYEQYF.

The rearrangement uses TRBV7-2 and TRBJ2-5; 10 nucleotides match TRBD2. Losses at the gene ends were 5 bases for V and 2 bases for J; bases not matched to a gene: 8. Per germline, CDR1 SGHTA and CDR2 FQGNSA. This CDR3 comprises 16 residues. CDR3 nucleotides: TGTGCCAGCAGCCGCGACAGCGGGGGGGTACAAGAGACCCAGTACTTC. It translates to CASSRDSGGVQETQYF.

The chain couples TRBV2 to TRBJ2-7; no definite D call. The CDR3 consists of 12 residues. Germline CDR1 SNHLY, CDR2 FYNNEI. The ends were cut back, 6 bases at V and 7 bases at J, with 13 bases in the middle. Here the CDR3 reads CASSDLRREQYF. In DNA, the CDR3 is TGTGCCAGCAGCGACCTTAGGCGGGAGCAGTACTTC.

The CDR3 protein is CASSLAGPETGNTIYF. For the CDR3, the DNA is TGTGCCAGCAGCTTAGCGGGGCCGGAAACTGGAAACACCATATATTTT. The V call is TRBV7-2, the J call TRBJ1-3; a possible D gene is TRBD1 (5 bases). The length of the CDR3 is 16 residues. The ends were cut back, 0 bases at V and 2 bases at J, with 11 bases in the middle. From germline, CDR1 is SGHTA and CDR2 FQGNSA.

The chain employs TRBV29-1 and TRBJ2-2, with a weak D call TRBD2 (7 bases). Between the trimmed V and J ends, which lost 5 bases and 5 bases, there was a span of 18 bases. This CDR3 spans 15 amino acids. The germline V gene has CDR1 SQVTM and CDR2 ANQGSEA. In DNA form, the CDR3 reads TGCAGCGTTTATGGGAGGGGGAGAGGAACCGGGGAGCTGTTTTTT. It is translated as CSVYGRGRGTGELFF.

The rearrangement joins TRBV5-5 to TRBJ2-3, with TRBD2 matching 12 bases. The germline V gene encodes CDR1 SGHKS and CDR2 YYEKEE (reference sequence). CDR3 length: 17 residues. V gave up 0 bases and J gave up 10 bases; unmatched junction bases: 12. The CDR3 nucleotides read TGTGCCAGCAGCTTGGAGACTAGCGGGAGAAGCCTCCTGGCGCAGTATTTT. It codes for CASSLETSGRSLLAQYF.

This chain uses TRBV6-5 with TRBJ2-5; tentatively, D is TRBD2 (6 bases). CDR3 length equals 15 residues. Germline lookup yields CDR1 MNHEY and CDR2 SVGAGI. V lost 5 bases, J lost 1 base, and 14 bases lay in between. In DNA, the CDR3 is TGTGCCAGCAGTCCCACTCCGGGAGTCCAAGAGACCCAGTACTTC. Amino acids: CASSPTPGVQETQYF.

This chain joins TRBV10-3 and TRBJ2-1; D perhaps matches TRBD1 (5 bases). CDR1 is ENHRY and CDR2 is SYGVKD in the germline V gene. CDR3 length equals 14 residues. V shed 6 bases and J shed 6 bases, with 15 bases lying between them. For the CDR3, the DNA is TGTGCCATCAGGGACACCAAATCGGGCAATGAGCAGTTCTTC. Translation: CAIRDTKSGNEQFF.

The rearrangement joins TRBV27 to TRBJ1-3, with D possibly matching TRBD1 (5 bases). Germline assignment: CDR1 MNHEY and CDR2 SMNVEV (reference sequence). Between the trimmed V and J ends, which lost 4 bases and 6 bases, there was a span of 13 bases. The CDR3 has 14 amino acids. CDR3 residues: CASSSTREANTIYF. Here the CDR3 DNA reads TGTGCCAGCAGTTCGACCAGGGAGGCAAACACCATATATTTT.

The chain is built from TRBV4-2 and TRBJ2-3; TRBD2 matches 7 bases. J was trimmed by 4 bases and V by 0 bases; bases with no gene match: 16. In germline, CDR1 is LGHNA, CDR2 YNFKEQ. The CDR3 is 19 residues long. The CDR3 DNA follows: TGTGCCAGCAGCCAAGATCCGTGGGGTGGCGGGAGTGGTCCAGATACGCAGTATTTT. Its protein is CASSQDPWGGGSGPDTQYF.

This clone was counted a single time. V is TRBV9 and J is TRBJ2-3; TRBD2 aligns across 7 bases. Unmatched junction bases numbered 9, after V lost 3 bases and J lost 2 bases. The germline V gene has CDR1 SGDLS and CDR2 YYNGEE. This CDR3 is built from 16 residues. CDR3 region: CASSAGLADHTDTQYF. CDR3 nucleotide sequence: TGTGCCAGCAGCGCTGGTCTAGCGGACCACACAGATACGCAGTATTTT.

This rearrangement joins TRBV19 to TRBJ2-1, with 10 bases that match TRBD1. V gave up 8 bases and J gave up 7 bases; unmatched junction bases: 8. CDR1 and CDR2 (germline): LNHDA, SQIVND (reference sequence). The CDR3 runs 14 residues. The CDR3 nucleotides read TGTGCCAGTCGCGACAGGGGGCTATCGAATGAGCAGTTCTTC. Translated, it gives CASRDRGLSNEQFF.

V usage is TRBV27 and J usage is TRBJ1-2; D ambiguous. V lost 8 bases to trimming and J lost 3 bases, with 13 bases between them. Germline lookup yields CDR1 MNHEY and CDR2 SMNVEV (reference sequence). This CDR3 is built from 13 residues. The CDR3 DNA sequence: TGTGCCAGCGGGTTGGGAGTGGACTATGGCTACACCTTC. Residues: CASGLGVDYGYTF.

The DNA of the CDR3 is TGTGCCAGCAGTTCCGGACTAGCACGGGACAATGAGCAGTTCTTC. It codes for CASSSGLARDNEQFF. The V and J genes are TRBV6-2 or TRBV6-3 and TRBJ2-1, with TRBD2 identical over 8 bases. The V gene end was trimmed by 4 bases and the J gene end by 5 bases; junction bases not matched to a gene: 7. Germline CDR1 and CDR2: MNHEY and SVGEGT. The CDR3 contains 15 residues.

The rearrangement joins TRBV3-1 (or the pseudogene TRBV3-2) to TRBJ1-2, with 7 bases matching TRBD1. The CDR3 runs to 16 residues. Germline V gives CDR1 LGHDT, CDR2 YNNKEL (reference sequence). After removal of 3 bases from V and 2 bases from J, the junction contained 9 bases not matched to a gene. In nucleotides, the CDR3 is TGTGCCAGCAGCCACGATACCGGGACAGCGAACTATGGCTACACCTTC. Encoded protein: CASSHDTGTANYGYTF.

The CDR3 DNA reads TGTGCCAGCAGCTTAGGCCTAGGGCCTAGCGGGGGGGCAGTCGAGCAGTACTTC. The encoded protein is CASSLGLGPSGGAVEQYF. The rearrangement links TRBV13 to TRBJ2-7, with TRBD2 identical over 12 bases. The CDR3 extends over 18 amino acids. With 0 bases clipped from V and 6 bases from J, the junction kept 12 bases outside the gene matches. The germline CDR1 and CDR2 sequences are PRHDT and FYEKMQ (reference sequence).

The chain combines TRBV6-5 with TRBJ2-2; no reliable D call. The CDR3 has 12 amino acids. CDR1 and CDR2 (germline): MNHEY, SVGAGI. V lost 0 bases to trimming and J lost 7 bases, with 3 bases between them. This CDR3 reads CASSYSIGELFF. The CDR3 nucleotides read TGTGCCAGCAGTTACTCTATCGGGGAGCTGTTTTTT.

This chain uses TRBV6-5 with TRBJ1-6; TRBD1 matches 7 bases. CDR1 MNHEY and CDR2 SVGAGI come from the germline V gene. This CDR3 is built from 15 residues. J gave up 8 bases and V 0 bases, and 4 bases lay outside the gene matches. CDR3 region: CASSYSTGVDSPLHF. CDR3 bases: TGTGCCAGCAGTTACTCTACAGGGGTGGATTCACCCCTCCACTTT.

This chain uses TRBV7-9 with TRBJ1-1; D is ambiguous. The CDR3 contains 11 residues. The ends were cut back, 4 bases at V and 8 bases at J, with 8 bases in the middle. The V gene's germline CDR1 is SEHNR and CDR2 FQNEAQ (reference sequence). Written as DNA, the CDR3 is TGTGCCAGCAGCTCTACCGCAGAAGCTTTCTTT. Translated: CASSSTAEAFF.

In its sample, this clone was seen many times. CDR3 residues: CATSRGGLDQVYEQYF. CDR3 DNA sequence: TGTGCCACCAGCAGAGGTGGCCTAGACCAAGTCTACGAGCAGTACTTC. V gene TRBV15 combines with J gene TRBJ2-7; no reliable D call. Germline V gene sequence: CDR1 LNHNV, CDR2 YYDKDF (reference sequence). This CDR3 region has 16 residues. V lost 1 base and J lost 3, with 16 bases in between.